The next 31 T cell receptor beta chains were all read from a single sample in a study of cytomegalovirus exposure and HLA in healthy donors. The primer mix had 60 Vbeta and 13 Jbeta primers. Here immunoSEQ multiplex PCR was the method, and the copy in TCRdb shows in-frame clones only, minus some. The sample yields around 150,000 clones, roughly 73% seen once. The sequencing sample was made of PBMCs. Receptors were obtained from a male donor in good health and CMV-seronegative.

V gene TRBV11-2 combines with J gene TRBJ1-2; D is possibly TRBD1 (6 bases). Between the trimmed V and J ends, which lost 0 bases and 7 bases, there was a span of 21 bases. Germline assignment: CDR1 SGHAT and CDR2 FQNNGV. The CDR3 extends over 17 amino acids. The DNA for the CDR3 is TGTGCCAGCAGCTTAGAACAGGGCAGGTTCCCTCTGGGTGGCTACACCTTC. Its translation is CASSLEQGRFPLGGYTF.

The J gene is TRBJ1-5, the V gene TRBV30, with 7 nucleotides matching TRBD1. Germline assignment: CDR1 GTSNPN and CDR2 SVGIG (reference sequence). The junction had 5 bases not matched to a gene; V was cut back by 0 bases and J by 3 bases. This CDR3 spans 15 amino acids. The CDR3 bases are TGTGCCTGGAGTGTACAGGGGACACACAATCAGCCCCAGCATTTT. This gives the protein CAWSVQGTHNQPQHF.

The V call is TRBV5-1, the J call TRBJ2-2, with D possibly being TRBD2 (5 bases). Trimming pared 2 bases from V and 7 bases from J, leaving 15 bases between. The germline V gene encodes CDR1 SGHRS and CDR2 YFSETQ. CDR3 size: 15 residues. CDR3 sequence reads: CASSFGEKTGGELFF. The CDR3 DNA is TGCGCCAGCAGCTTCGGGGAAAAGACGGGCGGGGAGCTGTTTTTT.

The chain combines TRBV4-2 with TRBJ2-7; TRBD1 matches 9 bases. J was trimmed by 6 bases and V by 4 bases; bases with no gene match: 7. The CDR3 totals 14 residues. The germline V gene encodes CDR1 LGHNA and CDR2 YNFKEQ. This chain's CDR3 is CASSPAGQGSEQYF. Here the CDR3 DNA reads TGTGCCAGCAGCCCGGCGGGACAGGGAAGCGAGCAGTACTTC.

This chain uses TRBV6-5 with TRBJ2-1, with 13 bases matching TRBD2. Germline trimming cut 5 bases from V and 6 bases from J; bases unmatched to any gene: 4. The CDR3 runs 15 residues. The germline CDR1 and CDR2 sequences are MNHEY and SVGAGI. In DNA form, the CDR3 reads TGTGCCAGCAGTACTGGGACTAGCGGGGTCAATGAGCAGTTCTTC. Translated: CASSTGTSGVNEQFF.

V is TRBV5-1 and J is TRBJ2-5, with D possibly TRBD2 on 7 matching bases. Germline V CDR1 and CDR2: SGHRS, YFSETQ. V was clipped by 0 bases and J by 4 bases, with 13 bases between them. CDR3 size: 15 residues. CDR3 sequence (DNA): TGCGCCAGCAGCTTGGAAAGGGGGGGCCGAGAGACCCAGTACTTC. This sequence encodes CASSLERGGRETQYF.

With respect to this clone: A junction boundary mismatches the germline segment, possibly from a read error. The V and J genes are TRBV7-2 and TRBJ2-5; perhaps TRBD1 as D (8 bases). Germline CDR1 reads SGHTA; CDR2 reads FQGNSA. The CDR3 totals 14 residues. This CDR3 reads CASGFGQGGETQYF. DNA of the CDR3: TGTGCCAGCGGCTTCGGACAGGGAGGGGAGACCCAGTACTTC.

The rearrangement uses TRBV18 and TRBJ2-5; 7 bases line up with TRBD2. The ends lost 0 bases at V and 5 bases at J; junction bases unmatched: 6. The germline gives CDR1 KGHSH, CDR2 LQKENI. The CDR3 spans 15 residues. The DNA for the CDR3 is TGTGCCAGCTCACCACCGACGGGGGAGGGGGAGACCCAGTACTTC. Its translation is CASSPPTGEGETQYF. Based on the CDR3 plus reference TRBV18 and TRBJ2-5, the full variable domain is NAGVMQNPRHLVRRRGQEARLRCSPMKGHSHVYWYRQLPEEGLKFMVYLQKENIIDESGMPKERFSAEFPKEGPSILRIQQVVRGDSAAYFCASSPPTGEGETQYFGPGTRLLVL.

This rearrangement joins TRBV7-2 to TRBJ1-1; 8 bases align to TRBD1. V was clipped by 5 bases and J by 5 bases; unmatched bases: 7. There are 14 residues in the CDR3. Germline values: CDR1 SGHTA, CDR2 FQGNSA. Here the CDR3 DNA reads TGTGCCAGCAGCGCCCGGACAGGGTGGACTGAAGCTTTCTTT. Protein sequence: CASSARTGWTEAFF.

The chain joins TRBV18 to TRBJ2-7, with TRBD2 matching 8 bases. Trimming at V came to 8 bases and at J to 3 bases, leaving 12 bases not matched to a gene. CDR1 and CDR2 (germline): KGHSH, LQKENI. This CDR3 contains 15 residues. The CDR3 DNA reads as TGTGCCAGCCAACCGGGGGGGGCCGATCACTACGAGCAGTACTTC. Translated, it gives CASQPGGADHYEQYF.

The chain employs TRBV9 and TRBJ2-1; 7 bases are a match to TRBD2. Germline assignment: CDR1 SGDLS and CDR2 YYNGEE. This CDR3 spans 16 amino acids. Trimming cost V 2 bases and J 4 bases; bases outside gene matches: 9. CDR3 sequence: CASSVDPSGEYNEQFF. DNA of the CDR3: TGTGCCAGCAGCGTGGACCCCAGCGGGGAGTACAATGAGCAGTTCTTC.

CDR3 nucleotides: TGTGCCAGCAGCCCGACAGGGTTCTGGCAGCCCCAGCATTTT. It is translated as CASSPTGFWQPQHF. This chain joins TRBV7-2 and TRBJ1-5; 7 bases fit TRBD1. CDR3 length: 14 amino acids. Unmatched junction bases numbered 8, after V lost 5 bases and J lost 7 bases. The germline gives CDR1 SGHTA, CDR2 FQGNSA.

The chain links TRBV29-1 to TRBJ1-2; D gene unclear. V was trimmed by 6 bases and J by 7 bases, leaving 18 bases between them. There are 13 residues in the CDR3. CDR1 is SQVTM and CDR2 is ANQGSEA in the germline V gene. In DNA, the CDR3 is TGCAGCGTCTCCCCGTCCCACCGAGCTGGCTACACCTTC. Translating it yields CSVSPSHRAGYTF.

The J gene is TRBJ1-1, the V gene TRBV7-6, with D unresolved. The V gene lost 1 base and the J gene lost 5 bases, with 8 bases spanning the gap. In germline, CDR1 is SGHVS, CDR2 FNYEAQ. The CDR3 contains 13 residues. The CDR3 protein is CASSLGGRTEAFF. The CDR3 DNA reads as TGTGCCAGCAGCTTAGGCGGGCGGACTGAAGCTTTCTTT.

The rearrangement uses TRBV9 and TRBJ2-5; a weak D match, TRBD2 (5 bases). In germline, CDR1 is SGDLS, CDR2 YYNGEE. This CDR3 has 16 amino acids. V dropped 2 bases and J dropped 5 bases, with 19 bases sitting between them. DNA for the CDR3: TGTGCCAGCAGCGTCCTCAGTGGGAGAGGTCTGGAGACCCAGTACTTC. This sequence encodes CASSVLSGRGLETQYF.

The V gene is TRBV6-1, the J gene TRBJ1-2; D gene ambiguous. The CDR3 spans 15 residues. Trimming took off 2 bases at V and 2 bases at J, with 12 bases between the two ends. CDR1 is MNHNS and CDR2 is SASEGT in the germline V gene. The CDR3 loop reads CASSELGSANYGYTF. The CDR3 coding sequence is TGTGCCAGCAGTGAATTGGGCAGTGCGAACTATGGCTACACCTTC.

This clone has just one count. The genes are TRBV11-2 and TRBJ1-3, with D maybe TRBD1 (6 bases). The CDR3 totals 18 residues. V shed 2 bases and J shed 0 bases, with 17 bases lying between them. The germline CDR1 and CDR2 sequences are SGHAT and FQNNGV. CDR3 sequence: CASSLSPTGTHSGNTIYF. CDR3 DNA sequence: TGTGCCAGCAGCTTAAGTCCGACAGGTACCCACTCTGGAAACACCATATATTTT.

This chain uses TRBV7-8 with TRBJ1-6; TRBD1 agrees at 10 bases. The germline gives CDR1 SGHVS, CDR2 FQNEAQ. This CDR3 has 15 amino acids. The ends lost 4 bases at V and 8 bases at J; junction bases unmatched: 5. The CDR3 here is CASSSRTGGYSPLHF. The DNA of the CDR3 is TGTGCCAGCAGCTCAAGGACAGGGGGATATTCACCCCTCCACTTT.

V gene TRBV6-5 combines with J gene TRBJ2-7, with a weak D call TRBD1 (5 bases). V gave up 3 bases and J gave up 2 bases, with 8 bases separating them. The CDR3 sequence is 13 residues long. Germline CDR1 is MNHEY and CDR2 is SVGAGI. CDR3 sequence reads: CASSYGATYEQYF. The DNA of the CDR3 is TGTGCCAGCAGTTATGGGGCGACCTACGAGCAGTACTTC.

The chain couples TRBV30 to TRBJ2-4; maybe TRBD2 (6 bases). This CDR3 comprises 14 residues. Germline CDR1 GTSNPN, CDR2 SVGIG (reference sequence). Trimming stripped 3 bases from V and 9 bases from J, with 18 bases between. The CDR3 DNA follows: TGTGCCTGGAGGGAGGGCAGCCAACGGAGCATTCAGTACTTC. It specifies CAWREGSQRSIQYF.

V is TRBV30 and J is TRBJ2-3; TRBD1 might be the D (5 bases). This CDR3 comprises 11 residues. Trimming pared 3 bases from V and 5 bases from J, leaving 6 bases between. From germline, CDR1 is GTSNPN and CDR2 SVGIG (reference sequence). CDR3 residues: CAWSQGDTQYF. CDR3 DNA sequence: TGTGCCTGGAGCCAGGGAGATACGCAGTATTTT.

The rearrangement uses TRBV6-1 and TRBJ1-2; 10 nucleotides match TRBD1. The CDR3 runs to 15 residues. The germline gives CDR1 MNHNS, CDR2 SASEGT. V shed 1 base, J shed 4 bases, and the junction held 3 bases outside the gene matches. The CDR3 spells CASSEGQGASYGYTF. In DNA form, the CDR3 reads TGTGCCAGCAGTGAAGGACAGGGGGCAAGCTATGGCTACACCTTC.

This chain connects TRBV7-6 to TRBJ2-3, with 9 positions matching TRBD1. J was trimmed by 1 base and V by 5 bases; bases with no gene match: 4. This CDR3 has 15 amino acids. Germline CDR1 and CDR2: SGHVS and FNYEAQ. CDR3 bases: TGTGCCAGCAGCCCCAGGACAGGGGGCACAGATACGCAGTATTTT. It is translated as CASSPRTGGTDTQYF.

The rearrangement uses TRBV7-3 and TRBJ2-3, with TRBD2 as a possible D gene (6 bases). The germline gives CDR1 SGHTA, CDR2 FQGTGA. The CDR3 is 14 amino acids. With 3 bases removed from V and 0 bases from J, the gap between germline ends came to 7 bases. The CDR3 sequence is CASSFRGSTDTQYF. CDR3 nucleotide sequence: TGTGCCAGCAGCTTTCGGGGGAGCACAGATACGCAGTATTTT.

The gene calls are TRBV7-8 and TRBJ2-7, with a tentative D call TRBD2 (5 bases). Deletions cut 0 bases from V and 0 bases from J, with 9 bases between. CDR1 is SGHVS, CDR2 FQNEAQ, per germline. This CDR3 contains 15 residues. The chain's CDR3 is CASSLAYGNSYEQYF. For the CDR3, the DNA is TGTGCCAGCAGCTTAGCCTACGGGAACTCCTACGAGCAGTACTTC.

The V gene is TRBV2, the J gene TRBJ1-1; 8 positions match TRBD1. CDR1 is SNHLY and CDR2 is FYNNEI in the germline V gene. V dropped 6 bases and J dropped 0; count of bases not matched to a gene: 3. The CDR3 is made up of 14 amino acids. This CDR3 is CASRTGGMNTEAFF. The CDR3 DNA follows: TGTGCCAGCAGAACAGGGGGTATGAACACTGAAGCTTTCTTT. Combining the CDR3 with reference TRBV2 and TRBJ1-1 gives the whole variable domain EPEVTQTPSHQVTQMGQEVILRCVPISNHLYFYWYRQILGQKVEFLVSFYNNEISEKSEIFDDQFSVERPDGSNFTLKIRSTKLEDSAMYFCASRTGGMNTEAFFGQGTRLTVV.

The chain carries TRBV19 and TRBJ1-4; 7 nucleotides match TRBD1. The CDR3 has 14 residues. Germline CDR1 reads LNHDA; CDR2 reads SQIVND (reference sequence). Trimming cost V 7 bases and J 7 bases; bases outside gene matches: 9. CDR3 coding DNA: TGTGCCAGTACTCCGGACAGGTCTAGTGAAAAACTGTTTTTT. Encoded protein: CASTPDRSSEKLFF. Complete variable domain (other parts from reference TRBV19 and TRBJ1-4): DGGITQSPKYLFRKEGQNVTLSCEQNLNHDAMYWYRQDPGQGLRLIYYSQIVNDFQKGDIAEGYSVSREKKESFPLTVTSAQKNPTAFYLCASTPDRSSEKLFFGSGTQLSVL.

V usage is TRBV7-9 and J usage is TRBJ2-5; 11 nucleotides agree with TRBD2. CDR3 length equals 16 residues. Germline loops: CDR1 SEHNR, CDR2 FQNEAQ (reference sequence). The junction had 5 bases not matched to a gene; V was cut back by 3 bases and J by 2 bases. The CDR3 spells CASSLSGTSGQETQYF. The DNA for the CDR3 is TGTGCCAGCAGCTTGTCCGGGACTAGCGGTCAAGAGACCCAGTACTTC.

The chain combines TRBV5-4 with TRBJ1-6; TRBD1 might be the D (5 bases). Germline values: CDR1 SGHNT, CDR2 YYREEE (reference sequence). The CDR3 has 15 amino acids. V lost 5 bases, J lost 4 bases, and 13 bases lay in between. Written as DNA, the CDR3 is TGTGCCAGCAGAGCCGGAGGGGATTATAATTCACCCCTCCACTTT. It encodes CASRAGGDYNSPLHF.

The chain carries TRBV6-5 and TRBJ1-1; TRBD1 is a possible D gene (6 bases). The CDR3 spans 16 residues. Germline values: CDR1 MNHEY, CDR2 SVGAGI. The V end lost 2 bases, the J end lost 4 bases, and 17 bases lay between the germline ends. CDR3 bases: TGTGCCAGCAGTTACCGACTCAGGGGTGTGGGCACTGAAGCTTTCTTT. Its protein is CASSYRLRGVGTEAFF.

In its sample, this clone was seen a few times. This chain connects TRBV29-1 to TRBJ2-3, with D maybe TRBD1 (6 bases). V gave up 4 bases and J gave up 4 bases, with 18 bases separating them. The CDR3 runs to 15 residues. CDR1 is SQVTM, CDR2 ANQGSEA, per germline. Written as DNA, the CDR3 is TGCAGCGTTGGAGGGGGAAGGCGAGAGGCAGATACGCAGTATTTT. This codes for CSVGGGRREADTQYF.